One sample yielded the 4 T cell receptor beta chains listed below, sequenced in a study of spatial heterogeneity in lung cancer. Each CDR3 protein is one row after TCRdb ran MiXCR on the 5' RACE reads. The sample yields about 82,000 distinct CDR3 sequences, around 13% seen once. Specified time point: sample taken at primary tumor resection. Extraction of whole RNA from tumor, nontumor lung or frozen PBMC preceded unsorted sequencing. This specimen consisted of PBMCs, obtained at surgery. The source of these receptors is a male donor with early-stage non-small cell lung cancer.

This clonotype was picked up a small number of times. The rearrangement joins TRBV24-1 to TRBJ1-5, with D maybe TRBD1 (5 bases). CDR3 length: 17 residues. V was clipped by 2 bases and J by 0 bases, with 13 bases between them. Germline V lookup: CDR1 KGHDR, CDR2 SFDVKD. The CDR3 sequence is CATSDSGGSGSNQPQHF. DNA for the CDR3: TGTGCCACCAGTGATTCGGGGGGATCGGGTAGCAATCAGCCCCAGCATTTT.

This clonotype occurred many times. The chain employs TRBV5-1 and TRBJ1-4, with D possibly matching TRBD1 (5 bases). Trimming took off 3 bases at V and 0 bases at J, with 21 bases between the two ends. The CDR3 runs to 19 residues. The V gene's germline CDR1 is SGHRS and CDR2 YFSETQ. The CDR3 sequence is CASSSMDGTEQTTNEKLFF. The CDR3 DNA is TGCGCCAGCAGCTCCATGGACGGGACTGAACAAACAACTAATGAAAAACTGTTTTTT.

V usage is TRBV20-1 and J usage is TRBJ2-3; D not resolved. The CDR3 sequence is 14 residues long. Germline V gene sequence: CDR1 DFQATT, CDR2 SNEGSKA (reference sequence). V was clipped by 0 bases and J by 5 bases, with 12 bases between them. The CDR3 here is CSARDLRSGDTQYF. Here the CDR3 DNA reads TGCAGTGCTAGAGATTTGAGGTCCGGAGATACGCAGTATTTT.

The CDR3 sequence is CASSSIRSGEQYF. Written as DNA, the CDR3 is TGTGCCAGCAGCTCTATCCGTAGTGGTGAGCAGTACTTC. This chain joins TRBV11-2 and TRBJ2-7; D gene ambiguous. This CDR3 contains 13 residues. Germline CDR1 reads SGHAT; CDR2 reads FQNNGV. V was cut by 4 bases and J by 7 bases, with 14 bases left in between.